This T cell receptor beta chain was recorded in a study of blood T cell repertoires in COVID-19. Study-wide background: In each case, the material was cDNA or gDNA derived from T cells, B-cell-depleted T cells, or PBMCs.

Assignments of participants to cohorts depended upon their own reported clinical history. Two consecutive negative NP/OP PCR tests, clearance, or resolved symptoms defined Cohort 3 recovery. The CDR3 loop spans 16 amino acids. Germline trimming cut 5 bases from V and 4 bases from J; bases unmatched to any gene: 7. Per the germline V gene, CDR1 is SNHLY and CDR2 is FYNNEI. This clone appeared a single time. Some clones are missing from TCRdb's copy, which holds only in-frame ones; the method was immunoSEQ multiplex PCR. The sample consists of about 160,000 clones, around 80% of them appearing once. The sample consisted of PBMCs or T cells enriched from blood (not recorded which). The rearrangement links TRBV2 to TRBJ2-1; 11 positions match TRBD2. The clonotype was recovered from a woman aged 45-60 years who had recovered from COVID-19. The CDR3 spells CASSFSRLAGYNEQFF. The CDR3 DNA reads as TGTGCCAGCAGTTTCTCCCGACTAGCGGGATACAATGAGCAGTTCTTC.